A single sample is the source of the 18 T cell receptor beta chains below, sequenced in a study of shared clonotypes between healthy human individuals. Libraries were prepared by immunoSEQ multiplex PCR; TCRdb keeps only in-frame clonotypes and omits some of them. This sample has roughly 2,300,000 clones, with 85% to 95% found just once. The sample comprised naive CD4+ T cells from PBMCs. Sample subset: CD45RA+ positively selected. These receptors were taken from a man aged 18 to 30 in good health. Some clones in this sample may be carry-over from other donors' samples.

The chain has TRBV25-1 and TRBJ2-7, with D perhaps TRBD1 or TRBD2 (5 bases each). The germline V gene has CDR1 MGHDK and CDR2 SYGVNS. This CDR3 contains 14 residues. The V and J ends lost 5 bases and 0 bases respectively, with 11 bases between them. The CDR3 sequence: CASSPAGSSYEQYF. The CDR3 DNA follows: TGTGCCAGCAGTCCGGCAGGGAGCTCCTACGAGCAGTACTTC.

The rearrangement links TRBV15 to TRBJ2-7; TRBD1 aligns across 7 bases. Germline values: CDR1 LNHNV, CDR2 YYDKDF (reference sequence). The length of the CDR3 is 16 residues. V trimming: 5 bases; J trimming: 3 bases; junction bases outside the gene matches: 13. The CDR3 coding sequence is TGTGCCACCAGCGGATACTCGAGGGGGCAAAACTACGAGCAGTACTTC. Amino acid sequence: CATSGYSRGQNYEQYF.

To note about this clone: The same CDR3 can be traced to other DNA sequences in this sample. The V and J genes are TRBV18 and TRBJ2-5; no clear D. The V end was cut by 3 bases, the J end by 3 bases, with 5 bases between. Germline V gene sequence: CDR1 KGHSH, CDR2 LQKENI. The CDR3 consists of 12 residues. CDR3 in DNA: TGTGCCAGCTCACCCCGCAAAGAGACCCAGTACTTC. It specifies CASSPRKETQYF. The entire variable domain, with the rest obtained from reference TRBV18 and TRBJ2-5, is as follows: NAGVMQNPRHLVRRRGQEARLRCSPMKGHSHVYWYRQLPEEGLKFMVYLQKENIIDESGMPKERFSAEFPKEGPSILRIQQVVRGDSAAYFCASSPRKETQYFGPGTRLLVL.

The chain joins TRBV5-6 to TRBJ1-2, with a tentative D call TRBD1 (5 bases). The CDR3 has 14 amino acids. Germline CDR1 SGHDT, CDR2 YYEEEE. Deletions cut 0 bases from V and 8 bases from J, with 14 bases between. The CDR3, as DNA: TGTGCCAGCAGCTTGGGGGGCCCCTTGAGGGGCTACACCTTC. It yields the protein CASSLGGPLRGYTF.

The count of this clone is one. The rearrangement links TRBV27 to TRBJ1-3; possible D gene TRBD1, 6 bases. CDR3 length equals 13 residues. Trimming removed 5 bases from V and 9 bases from J, with 14 bases in between. The germline V gene encodes CDR1 MNHEY and CDR2 SMNVEV (reference sequence). The CDR3 loop reads CASSGGGVSTIYF. CDR3 coding DNA: TGTGCCAGCAGTGGAGGGGGGGTGAGCACCATATATTTT.

J is TRBJ2-3 and V is TRBV11-2; 10 nucleotides match TRBD2. The germline CDR1 and CDR2 sequences are SGHAT and FQNNGV. With 3 bases clipped from V and 0 bases from J, the junction kept 3 bases outside the gene matches. The CDR3 sequence is 16 residues long. The DNA for the CDR3 is TGTGCCAGCAGCTTCTCACTAGCGGGGAGCACAGATACGCAGTATTTT. It encodes CASSFSLAGSTDTQYF. The whole variable domain, remainder taken from reference TRBV11-2 and TRBJ2-3, is EAGVAQSPRYKIIEKRQSVAFWCNPISGHATLYWYQQILGQGPKLLIQFQNNGVVDDSQLPKDRFSAERLKGVDSTLKIQPAKLEDSAVYLCASSFSLAGSTDTQYFGPGTRLTVL.

The V gene is TRBV10-1, the J gene TRBJ1-1; D ambiguous. The CDR3 length is 10 residues. CDR1 WNHNN and CDR2 SYGVQD come from the germline V gene (reference sequence). V was pared by 5 bases and J by 7 bases, with 5 bases between. This CDR3 is CASSPLEAFF. The CDR3 DNA reads TGCGCCAGCAGTCCGCTTGAAGCTTTCTTT.

The J gene is TRBJ1-6, the V gene TRBV28; 7 bases map to TRBD1. From germline, CDR1 is MDHEN and CDR2 SYDVKM. The CDR3 is 14 residues long. The ends lost 3 bases at V and 8 bases at J; junction bases unmatched: 4. Here the CDR3 reads CASSFTGEYSPLHF. As DNA, the CDR3 is TGTGCCAGCAGTTTTACAGGGGAGTATTCACCCCTCCACTTT. The whole variable domain, remainder taken from reference TRBV28 and TRBJ1-6, is DVKVTQSSRYLVKRTGEKVFLECVQDMDHENMFWYRQDPGLGLRLIYFSYDVKMKEKGDIPEGYSVSREKKERFSLILESASTNQTSMYLCASSFTGEYSPLHFGNGTRLTVT.

The chain links TRBV6-6 to TRBJ1-1, with a possible D match to TRBD1 (6 bases). V was clipped by 6 bases and J by 3 bases, with 14 bases between them. Germline values: CDR1 MNHNY, CDR2 SVGAGI (reference sequence). CDR3 length: 14 amino acids. CDR3 in amino acids: CASRDRRGDTEAFF. Here the CDR3 DNA reads TGTGCCAGCAGAGACAGGAGAGGGGACACTGAAGCTTTCTTT.

The V call is TRBV19, the J call TRBJ1-1, with TRBD1 matching over 11 bases. Trimming at V came to 3 bases and at J to 4 bases, leaving 7 bases not matched to a gene. Germline CDR1 is LNHDA and CDR2 is SQIVND (reference sequence). CDR3 size: 16 residues. The CDR3 DNA reads TGTGCCAGTAGTATCCAAGGGGGGACAGGGGGCACTGAAGCTTTCTTT. Translating gives CASSIQGGTGGTEAFF.

As to this clone: The same CDR3 is also encoded by other DNA sequences in this sample. CDR3: CASSGTGDQPQHF. The CDR3 nucleotides are TGTGCCAGCAGTGGTACAGGCGATCAGCCCCAGCATTTT. The chain has TRBV2 and TRBJ1-5; a possible D gene is TRBD1 (5 bases). The V end was cut by 4 bases, the J end by 5 bases, with 9 bases between. The CDR3 spans 13 residues. CDR1 is SNHLY and CDR2 is FYNNEI in the germline V gene.

A single count supports this clone. J is TRBJ1-1 and V is TRBV29-1; 11 bases line up with TRBD1. Germline trimming cut 7 bases from V and 5 bases from J; bases unmatched to any gene: 9. Germline values: CDR1 SQVTM, CDR2 ANQGSEA. The CDR3 is made up of 14 amino acids. Here the CDR3 reads CSARTGGWGTEAFF. For the CDR3, the DNA is TGCAGCGCTAGGACAGGGGGCTGGGGTACTGAAGCTTTCTTT.

This chain connects TRBV4-1 to TRBJ1-5, with TRBD1 matching 7 bases. The germline gives CDR1 MGHRA, CDR2 YSYEKL. This CDR3 has 18 amino acids. J lost 0 bases, V lost 4 bases, and 12 bases had no gene match. The chain's CDR3 is CASSRGGTEGHSNQPQHF. CDR3 sequence (DNA): TGCGCCAGCAGCCGTGGGGGGACAGAGGGCCATAGCAATCAGCCCCAGCATTTT.

Worth noting for this clone: The same CDR3 also results from other DNA sequences found in this sample. The chain links TRBV6-1 to TRBJ2-7, with D tentatively TRBD1 or TRBD2 (5 bases each). The CDR3 runs 15 residues. The germline V and J ends were trimmed by 0 bases and 2 bases, with 11 bases remaining between them. Per germline, CDR1 MNHNS and CDR2 SASEGT. CDR3 loop: CASSEAGTGTYEQYF. The CDR3 coding sequence is TGTGCCAGCAGTGAAGCGGGGACGGGGACCTACGAGCAGTACTTC.

The genes are TRBV7-3 and TRBJ2-1; D gene unclear. Germline assignment: CDR1 SGHTA and CDR2 FQGTGA. This CDR3 comprises 15 residues. Trimming pared 1 base from V and 0 bases from J, leaving 7 bases between. In DNA, the CDR3 is TGTGCCAGCAGCTTAAACGCGGACTCCTACAATGAGCAGTTCTTC. Protein product: CASSLNADSYNEQFF.

The J gene is TRBJ2-7, the V gene TRBV11-2; no definite D call. Trimming removed 4 bases from V and 3 bases from J, with 10 bases in between. CDR1 SGHAT and CDR2 FQNNGV come from the germline V gene. The CDR3 sequence is 13 residues long. CDR3 region: CASSSSRLYEQYF. The CDR3 nucleotides are TGTGCCAGCAGCTCGAGTCGACTCTACGAGCAGTACTTC.

This clone was seen just once. This chain links TRBV9 with TRBJ2-7, with TRBD1 matching over 10 bases. With 4 bases clipped from V and 3 bases from J, the junction kept 10 bases outside the gene matches. Per the germline V gene, CDR1 is SGDLS and CDR2 is YYNGEE. This CDR3 has 16 residues. The CDR3 bases are TGTGCCAGCAGCTCCCCAAGGACAGGGGGGGGCTACGAGCAGTACTTC. This encodes CASSSPRTGGGYEQYF.

The chain recombines TRBV5-1 with TRBJ2-3, with D possibly matching TRBD2 (6 bases). In germline, CDR1 is SGHRS, CDR2 YFSETQ. V was cut by 1 base and J by 3 bases, with 12 bases left in between. This CDR3 has 15 amino acids. The CDR3 DNA reads as TGCGCCAGCAGCTTGTACGGGAGAGAAACAGATACGCAGTATTTT. It yields the protein CASSLYGRETDTQYF.